These 7 T cell receptor beta chains share one sample of origin, sequenced in a study of shared clonotypes between healthy human individuals. Clones were read by immunoSEQ multiplex PCR, and TCRdb kept only the in-frame ones, dropping some. The table has over 400,000 clones, 70% to 85% seen once; the top ten hold about 12%. Sequenced sample: PBMCs. Receptors were obtained from a woman in her thirties or forties in good health. Some clones in this sample may be carry-over from other donors' samples.

The chain combines TRBV7-9 with TRBJ2-4; 8 bases map to TRBD1. CDR1 is SEHNR and CDR2 is FQNEAQ in the germline V gene (reference sequence). This CDR3 region has 17 residues. V was pared by 4 bases and J by 3 bases, with 11 bases of the junction left unmatched. CDR3 sequence reads: CASSSRNTGGGKNIQYF. CDR3 sequence (DNA): TGTGCCAGCAGCTCCCGAAACACAGGGGGTGGCAAAAACATTCAGTACTTC.

This clone was detected only a few times. The chain joins TRBV5-1 to TRBJ2-7, with 9 nucleotides matching TRBD1. The CDR3 runs 15 residues. V was pared by 6 bases and J by 3 bases, with 10 bases of the junction left unmatched. Germline CDR1 is SGHRS and CDR2 is YFSETQ. The CDR3 protein is CASNMLTGGDYEQYF. In nucleotides, the CDR3 is TGCGCCAGCAACATGTTGACAGGGGGAGACTACGAGCAGTACTTC. Looking up the rest from reference TRBV5-1 and TRBJ2-7 gives the full variable domain: KAGVTQTPRYLIKTRGQQVTLSCSPISGHRSVSWYQQTPGQGLQFLFEYFSETQRNKGNFPGRFSGRQFSNSRSEMNVSTLELGDSALYLCASNMLTGGDYEQYFGPGTRLTVT.

V is TRBV5-1 and J is TRBJ2-5; 9 bases align to TRBD1. With the DNA end fitting TRBJ2-7 better, the J assignment may be wrong. The CDR3 has 14 residues. Germline V gene lookup returns CDR1 SGHRS and CDR2 YFSETQ. CDR3 sequence: CASSSGQGLYEQYF. The CDR3 nucleotides are TGCGCCAGCAGCTCGGGACAGGGTTTATACGAGCAGTACTTC.

Points on this clone: Given a much more abundant clone one base away, this may be a read error. CDR3 coding DNA: TGCGCCAGCAGCCAGACAGGGTCCAAAGAGATCCAGTACTTC. It yields the protein CASSQTGSKEIQYF. The chain couples TRBV4-1 to TRBJ2-5, with 7 nucleotides matching TRBD1. CDR1 MGHRA and CDR2 YSYEKL come from the germline V gene. The CDR3 loop spans 14 amino acids.

Concerning this clone itself: A far larger clone differs by one base, so this is likely a read error. Other nucleotide sequences in the sample specify the same CDR3. The chain couples TRBV5-1 to TRBJ1-3, with TRBD1 matching 7 bases. V dropped 3 bases and J dropped 4; count of bases not matched to a gene: 4. Germline CDR1 reads SGHRS; CDR2 reads YFSETQ. This CDR3 has 14 amino acids. As DNA, the CDR3 is TGCGCCAGCAGCTCTTCAGGGGGAGGAAACACCATATATTTT. It translates to CASSSSGGGNTIYF.

The chain is built from TRBV5-1 and TRBJ2-1; 11 positions match TRBD2. This CDR3 has 15 residues. V lost 5 bases, J lost 1 base, and 2 bases stayed unmatched. Germline V CDR1 and CDR2: SGHRS, YFSETQ. CDR3 amino acids: CASRTSGVSYNEQFF. CDR3 DNA sequence: TGCGCCAGCAGGACTAGCGGGGTATCCTACAATGAGCAGTTCTTC.

This chain joins TRBV10-3 and TRBJ2-3; 8 positions match TRBD2. V lost 6 bases, J lost 0 bases, and 8 bases stayed unmatched. This CDR3 spans 16 amino acids. In germline, CDR1 is ENHRY, CDR2 SYGVKD. In DNA form, the CDR3 reads TGTGCCATCAGAAACATACTAGCGGCTAGCACAGATACGCAGTATTTT. Protein: CAIRNILAASTDTQYF.